Below are 31 T cell receptor beta chains sequenced from a single sample in a study of human T cells and chemical hapten exposure. As for time point: patch test 2, 6 weeks after DPC sensitization. The treatment: therapeutic diphenylcyclopropenone sensitization with weekly scalp DPC. Each CDR3 protein is one row after TCRdb ran MiXCR on the RACE reads. The repertoire holds about 350,000 distinct CDR3 sequences, with around 6% as singletons. The sample in question was whole blood, obtained in connection with sensitization to the hapten diphenylcyclopropenone (DPC). These receptors were obtained from a woman between 18 and 29 years old with alopecia areata. Some clones in this sample may be carry-over from other donors' samples.

This clonotype was counted a few times. In DNA form, the CDR3 reads TGTGCCAGCAGTGAGGAAGGAGGACCGAGGATACAGTTCTTC. Protein sequence: CASSEEGGPRIQFF. The V gene is TRBV2, the J gene TRBJ2-1, with D possibly matching TRBD2 (5 bases). This CDR3 is 14 amino acids long. CDR1 is SNHLY, CDR2 FYNNEI, per germline. Trimming pared 3 bases from V and 13 bases from J, leaving 19 bases between.

This clonotype was picked up many times. The V gene is TRBV12-3 or TRBV12-4, the J gene TRBJ1-2; maybe TRBD1 (5 bases). The CDR3 has 15 residues. The V end was cut by 1 base, the J end by 4 bases, with 13 bases between. For the CDR3, the DNA is TGTGCCAGCAGTTTAGTTAAGGGGCGTTTCTATGGCTACACCTTC. Its protein is CASSLVKGRFYGYTF.

A few counts support this clonotype. The chain couples TRBV28 to TRBJ2-3; 11 bases map to TRBD2. J lost 3 bases, V lost 10 bases, and 6 bases had no gene match. Germline CDR1 reads MDHEN; CDR2 reads SYDVKM. This CDR3 spans 14 amino acids. The CDR3 nucleotides read TGTGCCATCACGACTAGCGGGGTTACAGATACGCAGTATTTT. It encodes CAITTSGVTDTQYF.

The genes are TRBV7-2 and TRBJ2-2, with TRBD2 matching 7 bases. Germline CDR1 and CDR2: SGHTA and FQGNSA. The CDR3 length is 16 residues. V trimming: 5 bases; J trimming: 2 bases; junction bases outside the gene matches: 8. The CDR3 bases are TGTGCCAGCAGCAAAGTCGGGGGGTCAAACACCGGGGAGCTGTTTTTT. Protein product: CASSKVGGSNTGELFF.

This clonotype was detected ten times or more. The genes are TRBV10-3 and TRBJ1-2; 11 nucleotides align to TRBD1. There are 16 residues in the CDR3. Losses at the gene ends were 0 bases for V and 3 bases for J; bases not matched to a gene: 3. Per the germline V gene, CDR1 is ENHRY and CDR2 is SYGVKD. The CDR3 DNA reads as TGTGCCATCAGTGAGTCTCCGGGACAGGGGGACTATGGCTACACCTTC. Amino acid sequence: CAISESPGQGDYGYTF.

This clonotype has a handful of counts. The gene calls are TRBV4-3 and TRBJ2-3; D ambiguous. CDR1 and CDR2 from the germline V gene are LGHNA and YSLEER. CDR3 length equals 15 residues. V dropped 1 base and J dropped 4 bases, with 12 bases sitting between them. This chain's CDR3 is CASSQALTNPDTQYF. CDR3 sequence (DNA): TGCGCCAGCAGCCAAGCTTTGACAAACCCAGATACGCAGTATTTT.

This clonotype was counted at least ten times. The rearrangement links TRBV4-3 to TRBJ1-4; D call uncertain. This CDR3 is built from 14 residues. Deletions cut 4 bases from V and 0 bases from J, with 6 bases between. Looked up from germline, CDR1 is LGHNA and CDR2 is YSLEER. The CDR3 protein is CASSPLATNEKLFF. DNA of the CDR3: TGCGCCAGCAGCCCGTTGGCAACTAATGAAAAACTGTTTTTT.

The rearrangement uses TRBV25-1 and TRBJ2-7; D is possibly TRBD1 or TRBD2 (5 bases each). The CDR3 consists of 13 residues. Between the trimmed V and J ends, which lost 8 bases and 5 bases, there was a span of 16 bases. Looked up from germline, CDR1 is MGHDK and CDR2 is SYGVNS. The CDR3 reads CASRDLNPNEQYF. The CDR3 DNA follows: TGTGCCAGCCGGGACCTGAACCCTAACGAGCAGTACTTC.

This clonotype was counted many times. The rearrangement joins TRBV5-6 to TRBJ2-7, with 7 positions matching TRBD1. The ends lost 4 bases at V and 3 bases at J; junction bases unmatched: 4. Germline CDR1 and CDR2: SGHDT and YYEEEE. This CDR3 is 13 amino acids long. CDR3 DNA sequence: TGTGCCAGCAGCCGGACAGGCGACTACGAGCAGTACTTC. Translated, it gives CASSRTGDYEQYF.

This clonotype showed up just a few times. The V and J genes are TRBV28 and TRBJ1-2, with a weak D call TRBD1 (5 bases). The germline CDR1 and CDR2 sequences are MDHEN and SYDVKM. The CDR3 extends over 15 amino acids. V lost 2 bases and J 6 bases, leaving 16 bases between the germline ends. For the CDR3, the DNA is TGTGCCAGCAGTTTAGGTTTCTGGGGGGAAGATGGCTACACCTTC. Its translation is CASSLGFWGEDGYTF.

The chain couples TRBV7-2 to TRBJ2-5, with unresolved D. Germline CDR1 is SGHTA and CDR2 is FQGNSA. The V gene lost 5 bases and the J gene lost 1 base, with 11 bases spanning the gap. The CDR3 contains 14 residues. The CDR3 DNA reads as TGTGCCAGCAGCCCACCGGCTTTCCAAGAGACCCAGTACTTC. Translation gives CASSPPAFQETQYF. The full variable domain, completed using reference TRBV7-2 and TRBJ2-5, is GAGVSQSPSNKVTEKGKDVELRCDPISGHTALYWYRQSLGQGLEFLIYFQGNSAPDKSGLPSDRFSAERTGGSVSTLTIQRTQQEDSAVYLCASSPPAFQETQYFGPGTRLLVL.

This clonotype was counted only a few times. This chain links TRBV28 with TRBJ2-3, with a tentative D call TRBD2 (5 bases). CDR1 MDHEN and CDR2 SYDVKM come from the germline V gene. V was cut by 1 base and J by 3 bases, with 17 bases left in between. The CDR3 has 17 residues. CDR3 nucleotides: TGTGCCAGCAGTTTATCCGTGGCGGGCGCCGATACAGATACGCAGTATTTT. It specifies CASSLSVAGADTDTQYF.

This clonotype was observed at least ten times. The chain couples TRBV18 to TRBJ2-7; D not resolved. The CDR3 covers 13 residues. V was shortened by 2 bases and J by 6 bases, with 11 bases between the two germline ends. Germline V gene data show CDR1 as KGHSH and CDR2 as LQKENI. CDR3 loop: CASSPSTPIEQYF. Here the CDR3 DNA reads TGTGCCAGCTCACCATCCACTCCCATCGAGCAGTACTTC.

The chain combines TRBV10-3 with TRBJ1-4; possible D gene TRBD1, 6 bases. CDR1 and CDR2 (germline): ENHRY, SYGVKD. V lost 6 bases, J lost 1 base, and 15 bases lay in between. CDR3 length equals 16 residues. The CDR3 DNA sequence: TGTGCCATCAGCAAGGAAGGGACACGAACTAATGAAAAACTGTTTTTT. Translation gives CAISKEGTRTNEKLFF.

The gene calls are TRBV4-3 and TRBJ2-5; D is undetermined. Trimming left V 0 bases short and J 1 base short, with 6 bases between. The CDR3 length is 14 residues. Germline values: CDR1 LGHNA, CDR2 YSLEER. Written as DNA, the CDR3 is TGCGCCAGCAGCCAAGAGGGCAGCCAAGAGACCCAGTACTTC. Translated, it gives CASSQEGSQETQYF.

This clonotype was counted only a few times. This sequence joins TRBV11-2 and TRBJ1-3; D is perhaps TRBD1 (5 bases). This CDR3 spans 15 amino acids. Germline CDR1 and CDR2: SGHAT and FQNNGV. Between the trimmed V and J ends, which lost 6 bases and 3 bases, there was a span of 15 bases. CDR3 region: CASRNQGLNGNTIYF. The CDR3 DNA sequence: TGTGCCAGCAGAAACCAGGGACTCAATGGAAACACCATATATTTT. Full variable domain (remainder filled in from reference TRBV11-2 and TRBJ1-3): EAGVAQSPRYKIIEKRQSVAFWCNPISGHATLYWYQQILGQGPKLLIQFQNNGVVDDSQLPKDRFSAERLKGVDSTLKIQPAKLEDSAVYLCASRNQGLNGNTIYFGEGSWLTVV.

This clonotype was seen ten or more times. The V and J genes are TRBV2 and TRBJ1-6, with TRBD1 as a possible D gene (5 bases). This CDR3 has 18 amino acids. In germline, CDR1 is SNHLY, CDR2 FYNNEI. Trimming pared 5 bases from V and 7 bases from J, leaving 24 bases between. In DNA form, the CDR3 reads TGTGCCAGCAGTCGGTTCAGGGAAAGGGCGAGGGAAAATTCACCCCTCCACTTT. It specifies CASSRFRERARENSPLHF.

This clonotype was picked up a small number of times. The chain joins TRBV7-9 to TRBJ2-3; unclear D gene. The germline CDR1 and CDR2 sequences are SEHNR and FQNEAQ (reference sequence). V was pared by 1 base and J by 0 bases, with 8 bases between. The CDR3 sequence is 15 residues long. The CDR3 loop reads CASSLGSVSTDTQYF. The CDR3 DNA reads as TGTGCCAGCAGCTTAGGCAGTGTAAGCACAGATACGCAGTATTTT.

This clonotype has just a few counts. The rearrangement links TRBV10-3 to TRBJ2-5; 8 nucleotides line up with TRBD1. The CDR3 is 14 residues long. CDR1 and CDR2 from the germline V gene are ENHRY and SYGVKD. The trim removed 3 bases at V and 1 base at J, leaving 1 base unmatched. CDR3: CAISDGTGQETQYF. DNA for the CDR3: TGTGCCATCAGTGATGGGACAGGCCAAGAGACCCAGTACTTC.

This clonotype was detected ten times or more. The chain joins TRBV11-2 to TRBJ2-7; TRBD2 might be the D (5 bases). Germline values: CDR1 SGHAT, CDR2 FQNNGV. The CDR3 spans 13 residues. V gave up 5 bases and J gave up 7 bases, with 15 bases separating them. In DNA, the CDR3 is TGTGCCAGCAGCGAGGGTAGCAACTATGAGCAGTACTTC. It translates to CASSEGSNYEQYF. The variable domain in full, with the rest retrieved from reference TRBV11-2 and TRBJ2-7, is EAGVAQSPRYKIIEKRQSVAFWCNPISGHATLYWYQQILGQGPKLLIQFQNNGVVDDSQLPKDRFSAERLKGVDSTLKIQPAKLEDSAVYLCASSEGSNYEQYFGPGTRLTVT.

This chain connects TRBV20-1 to TRBJ2-3; TRBD2 agrees at 13 bases. The CDR3 runs 15 residues. Germline CDR1 reads DFQATT; CDR2 reads SNEGSKA (reference sequence). Losses at the gene ends were 4 bases for V and 1 base for J; bases not matched to a gene: 2. CDR3 nucleotide sequence: TGCAGTGCTACCGGGACTAGCGGGGGCACAGATACGCAGTATTTT. Its translation: CSATGTSGGTDTQYF.

This clonotype was observed many times. V gene TRBV27 combines with J gene TRBJ1-1; D may be TRBD1 (5 bases). Germline CDR1 is MNHEY and CDR2 is SMNVEV (reference sequence). The CDR3 has 15 residues. V lost 1 base to trimming and J lost 5 bases, with 14 bases between them. The DNA of the CDR3 is TGTGCCAGCAGTTTATTCCTGAGTTGGGGGACTGAAGCTTTCTTT. It codes for CASSLFLSWGTEAFF.

The table lists this clonotype with many counts. The V and J genes are TRBV12-3 or TRBV12-4 and TRBJ1-3; unclear D gene. V lost 9 bases and J 4 bases, leaving 7 bases between the germline ends. The CDR3 covers 11 residues. CDR3 sequence reads: CASGLGNTIYF. In nucleotides, the CDR3 is TGTGCCAGTGGACTGGGAAACACCATATATTTT.

This clonotype turned up a few times. The chain is built from TRBV7-9 and TRBJ1-1; 9 bases map to TRBD1. The germline gives CDR1 SEHNR, CDR2 FQNEAQ (reference sequence). The ends lost 4 bases at V and 7 bases at J; junction bases unmatched: 10. The CDR3 sequence is 15 residues long. The CDR3 loop is CASSSPGQGKVEAFF. The CDR3 DNA follows: TGTGCCAGCAGCTCTCCGGGACAGGGAAAGGTTGAAGCTTTCTTT.

This clonotype was detected ten times or more. The V call is TRBV11-2, the J call TRBJ2-3; D may be TRBD2 (6 bases). This CDR3 region has 16 residues. The germline V gene encodes CDR1 SGHAT and CDR2 FQNNGV. Trimming stripped 1 base from V and 0 bases from J, with 11 bases between. Here the CDR3 reads CASSLVGGLSTDTQYF. Written as DNA, the CDR3 is TGTGCCAGCAGCTTAGTGGGGGGACTCAGCACAGATACGCAGTATTTT.

This clonotype was detected a few times. CDR3 sequence: CASSLRSTGELFF. As DNA, the CDR3 is TGTGCCAGCAGCTTACGAAGCACCGGGGAGCTGTTTTTT. The rearrangement joins TRBV7-2 to TRBJ2-2; D unresolved. Trimming shortened V by 2 bases and J by 4 bases, and 5 bases separated the two germline ends. CDR1 and CDR2 (germline): SGHTA, FQGNSA. This CDR3 spans 13 amino acids.

The gene calls are TRBV5-1 and TRBJ2-7; TRBD1 agrees at 7 bases. The CDR3 spans 14 residues. V lost 5 bases, J lost 3 bases, and 8 bases stayed unmatched. Germline V gene sequence: CDR1 SGHRS, CDR2 YFSETQ. CDR3 DNA: TGCGCCAGCAGTCGAGGACAGGTCTACTACGAGCAGTACTTC. It codes for CASSRGQVYYEQYF.

This clonotype showed up many times. The gene calls are TRBV4-1 and TRBJ2-3, with D uncertain. The germline V gene has CDR1 MGHRA and CDR2 YSYEKL. This CDR3 comprises 13 residues. Trimming took 0 bases from V and 3 from J, leaving 4 bases between them. The CDR3, as DNA: TGCGCCAGCAGCCAAGATCGGACAGATACGCAGTATTTT. Translation gives CASSQDRTDTQYF.

This clonotype was counted many times. The chain uses TRBV7-9 and TRBJ1-1; D is undetermined. The CDR3 is made up of 12 amino acids. The V and J ends lost 0 bases and 7 bases respectively, with 6 bases between them. The V gene's germline CDR1 is SEHNR and CDR2 FQNEAQ (reference sequence). CDR3 sequence (DNA): TGTGCCAGCAGCTTAGCAGACTATGAAGCTTTCTTT. Its protein is CASSLADYEAFF.

The table lists this clonotype with a few counts. The chain joins TRBV7-2 to TRBJ2-2; D is unresolved. The CDR3 is made up of 14 amino acids. V lost 8 bases to trimming and J lost 4 bases, with 14 bases between them. Germline values: CDR1 SGHTA, CDR2 FQGNSA. CDR3 nucleotide sequence: TGTGCCAGCGTCCCTCAAGGAGTCACCGGGGAGCTGTTTTTT. It is translated as CASVPQGVTGELFF.

This clonotype has more than one count but fewer than ten. This chain links TRBV11-1 with TRBJ1-1; D may be TRBD1 (5 bases). Germline CDR1 and CDR2: SGHAT and FQDESV (reference sequence). The CDR3 has 21 residues. Trimming cost V 0 bases and J 0 bases, with 26 bases left between them. The CDR3 DNA reads TGTGCCAGCAGCTTAGCGGATCTTACGTGGGCAGGGAAACCGATGAACACTGAAGCTTTCTTT. Translating it yields CASSLADLTWAGKPMNTEAFF. The full variable domain, with the rest looked up from reference TRBV11-1 and TRBJ1-1, is EAEVAQSPRYKITEKSQAVAFWCDPISGHATLYWYRQILGQGPELLVQFQDESVVDDSQLPKDRFSAERLKGVDSTLKIQPAELGDSAMYLCASSLADLTWAGKPMNTEAFFGQGTRLTVV.